Shown below are 10 T cell receptor beta chains from a single sample sequenced in a study of T cell repertoires in cytomegalovirus infection. TCRdb fed the reads into MiXCR, producing one record per CDR3 protein. Of 150,000 to 200,000 distinct CDR3 sequences in the sample, about a tenth were seen once. Source material: PBMCs. These receptors all come from a human donor in good health (CMV status not recorded). Some clones in this sample may be carry-over from other donors' samples.

This clonotype was seen ten or more times. The rearrangement uses TRBV4-3 and TRBJ2-3, with unresolved D. With 0 bases removed from V and 5 bases from J, the gap between germline ends came to 6 bases. In germline, CDR1 is LGHNA, CDR2 YSLEER. The CDR3 is 13 amino acids. CDR3 sequence reads: CASSQEGRDTQYF. The CDR3 nucleotides are TGCGCCAGCAGCCAAGAAGGCAGAGATACGCAGTATTTT.

J is TRBJ1-5 and V is TRBV5-6; perhaps TRBD1 as D (6 bases). The germline CDR1 and CDR2 sequences are SGHDT and YYEEEE. With 2 bases removed from V and 7 bases from J, the gap between germline ends came to 13 bases. The CDR3 length is 14 residues. The CDR3 protein is CASSLSTGNQPQHF. The CDR3 DNA follows: TGTGCCAGCAGCTTATCTACAGGGAACCAGCCCCAGCATTTT.

The chain carries TRBV20-1 and TRBJ1-1; 8 bases fit TRBD1. The V gene end was trimmed by 3 bases and the J gene end by 1 base; junction bases not matched to a gene: 4. The germline V gene encodes CDR1 DFQATT and CDR2 SNEGSKA (reference sequence). This CDR3 is built from 14 residues. The CDR3 loop reads CSASPTGGNTEAFF. CDR3 coding DNA: TGCAGTGCTAGCCCCACAGGGGGGAACACTGAAGCTTTCTTT.

This clonotype was picked up many times. The V gene is TRBV7-6, the J gene TRBJ2-7, with D uncertain. The CDR3 runs to 13 residues. Trimming took off 1 base at V and 6 bases at J, with 10 bases between the two ends. Germline assignment: CDR1 SGHVS and CDR2 FNYEAQ. This chain's CDR3 is CASSLDSSGEQYF. CDR3 nucleotide sequence: TGTGCCAGCAGCTTAGATTCTTCAGGCGAGCAGTACTTC.

This clonotype was observed at least ten times. The chain employs TRBV5-5 and TRBJ2-7; TRBD1 aligns across 8 bases. The trim removed 1 base at V and 1 base at J, leaving 7 bases unmatched. Per the germline V gene, CDR1 is SGHKS and CDR2 is YYEKEE (reference sequence). This CDR3 has 16 residues. CDR3 residues: CASSLSLGTGSYEQYF. The CDR3 DNA reads TGTGCCAGCAGCTTGTCCCTAGGGACAGGATCCTACGAGCAGTACTTC.

V usage is TRBV10-3 and J usage is TRBJ2-3; D is possibly TRBD1 (6 bases). Germline CDR1 reads ENHRY; CDR2 reads SYGVKD. V lost 4 bases, J lost 0 bases, and 14 bases lay in between. This CDR3 region has 16 residues. CDR3 protein: CAISGSRTASTDTQYF. The CDR3 bases are TGTGCCATCAGTGGGTCCCGGACAGCTAGCACAGATACGCAGTATTTT.

There are a few counts of this clonotype. The chain combines TRBV28 with TRBJ1-3; D call uncertain. Trimming removed 3 bases from V and 2 bases from J, with 11 bases in between. Germline CDR1 reads MDHEN; CDR2 reads SYDVKM. CDR3 length: 15 residues. CDR3 residues: CASSFGDGPGNTIYF. The CDR3 bases are TGTGCCAGCAGTTTTGGAGATGGCCCTGGAAACACCATATATTTT.

The chain is built from TRBV19 and TRBJ2-2; 9 nucleotides agree with TRBD1. Trimming at V came to 5 bases and at J to 15 bases, leaving 16 bases not matched to a gene. CDR3 length equals 15 residues. From germline, CDR1 is LNHDA and CDR2 SQIVND (reference sequence). CDR3: CASSRTITGTGLLFF. CDR3 DNA: TGTGCCAGTAGTCGAACCATCACCGGGACAGGGTTGTTGTTTTTT.

The chain links TRBV3-1 to TRBJ1-6; 7 bases line up with TRBD1. Germline lookup yields CDR1 LGHDT and CDR2 YNNKEL (reference sequence). The CDR3 length is 14 residues. V was pared by 4 bases and J by 10 bases, with 7 bases of the junction left unmatched. CDR3 amino acids: CASSPRDSQSPLHF. As DNA, the CDR3 is TGTGCCAGCAGCCCCCGGGACAGCCAGTCACCCCTCCACTTT.

The chain couples TRBV7-2 to TRBJ1-6, with a possible D match to TRBD1 (6 bases). Trimming removed 6 bases from V and 10 bases from J, with 13 bases in between. Germline CDR1 and CDR2: SGHTA and FQGNSA. The CDR3 runs 13 residues. The CDR3 spells CASSEGGYSPLHF. CDR3 DNA: TGTGCCAGCAGTGAGGGGGGGTACTCACCCCTCCACTTT.